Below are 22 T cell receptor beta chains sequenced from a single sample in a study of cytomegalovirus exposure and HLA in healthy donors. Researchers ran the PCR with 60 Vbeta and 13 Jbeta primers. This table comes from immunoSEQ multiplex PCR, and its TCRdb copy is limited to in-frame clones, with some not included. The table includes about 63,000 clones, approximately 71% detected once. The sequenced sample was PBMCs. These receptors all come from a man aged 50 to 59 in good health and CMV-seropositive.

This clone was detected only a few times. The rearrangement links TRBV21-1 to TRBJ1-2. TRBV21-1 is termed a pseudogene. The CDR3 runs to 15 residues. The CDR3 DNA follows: TGTGCCAGCAGCAAAGGGCGGGTCACTAACTATGGCTACACCTTC. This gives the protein CASSKGRVTNYGYTF.

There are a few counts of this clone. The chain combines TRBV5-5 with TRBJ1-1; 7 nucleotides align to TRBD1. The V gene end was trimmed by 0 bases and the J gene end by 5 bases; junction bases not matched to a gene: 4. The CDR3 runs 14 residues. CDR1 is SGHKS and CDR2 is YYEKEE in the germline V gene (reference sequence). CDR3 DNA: TGTGCCAGCAGCTTGGCAGGGGGAAGAACTGAAGCTTTCTTT. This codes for CASSLAGGRTEAFF.

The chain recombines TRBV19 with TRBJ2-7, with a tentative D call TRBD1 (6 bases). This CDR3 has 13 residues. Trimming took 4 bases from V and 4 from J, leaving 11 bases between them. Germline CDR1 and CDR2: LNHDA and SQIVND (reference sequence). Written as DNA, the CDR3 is TGTGCCAGTAGTAGAGGACAGCCATACGAGCAGTACTTC. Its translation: CASSRGQPYEQYF. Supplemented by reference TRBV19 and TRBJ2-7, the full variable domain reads DGGITQSPKYLFRKEGQNVTLSCEQNLNHDAMYWYRQDPGQGLRLIYYSQIVNDFQKGDIAEGYSVSREKKESFPLTVTSAQKNPTAFYLCASSRGQPYEQYFGPGTRLTVT.

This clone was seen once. The CDR3, as DNA: TGCGCCAGCAGTGAGCCCTCTAGCCTTCTCGAGACCCAGTACTTC. The encoded protein is CASSEPSSLLETQYF. The chain couples TRBV10-2 to TRBJ2-5, with D possibly matching TRBD2 (5 bases). Trimming stripped 2 bases from V and 5 bases from J, with 15 bases between. Germline values: CDR1 WSHSY, CDR2 SAAADI. This CDR3 spans 15 amino acids.

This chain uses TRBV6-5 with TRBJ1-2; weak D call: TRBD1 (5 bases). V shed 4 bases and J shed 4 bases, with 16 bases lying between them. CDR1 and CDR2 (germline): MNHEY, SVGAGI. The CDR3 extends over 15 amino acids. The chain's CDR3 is CASSFGHDPLYGYTF. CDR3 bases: TGTGCCAGCAGTTTCGGACATGACCCACTCTATGGCTACACCTTC.

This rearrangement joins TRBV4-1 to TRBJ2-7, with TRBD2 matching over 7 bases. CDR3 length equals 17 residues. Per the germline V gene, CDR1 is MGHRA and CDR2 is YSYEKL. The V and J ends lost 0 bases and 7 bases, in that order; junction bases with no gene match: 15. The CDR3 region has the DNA TGCGCCAGCAGCCAAGAGAGACTAGCCCTAAAAAGCCGGGAGCAGTACTTC. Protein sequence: CASSQERLALKSREQYF.

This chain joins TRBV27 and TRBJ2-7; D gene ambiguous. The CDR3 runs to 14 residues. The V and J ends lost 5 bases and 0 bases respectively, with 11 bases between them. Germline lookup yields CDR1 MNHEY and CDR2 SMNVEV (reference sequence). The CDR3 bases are TGTGCCAGCAGTCGTAACTCCGACTCCTACGAGCAGTACTTC. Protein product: CASSRNSDSYEQYF.

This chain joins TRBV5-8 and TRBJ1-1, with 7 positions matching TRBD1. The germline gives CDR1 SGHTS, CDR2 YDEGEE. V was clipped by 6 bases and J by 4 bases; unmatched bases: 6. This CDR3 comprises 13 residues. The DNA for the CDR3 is TGTGCCAGCATTCTCCCAGGGGGCACTGAAGCTTTCTTT. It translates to CASILPGGTEAFF.

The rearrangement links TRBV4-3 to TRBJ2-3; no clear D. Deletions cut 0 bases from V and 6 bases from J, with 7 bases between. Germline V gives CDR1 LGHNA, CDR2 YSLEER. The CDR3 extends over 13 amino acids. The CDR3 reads CASSQEIADTQYF. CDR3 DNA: TGCGCCAGCAGCCAAGAGATCGCGGATACGCAGTATTTT.

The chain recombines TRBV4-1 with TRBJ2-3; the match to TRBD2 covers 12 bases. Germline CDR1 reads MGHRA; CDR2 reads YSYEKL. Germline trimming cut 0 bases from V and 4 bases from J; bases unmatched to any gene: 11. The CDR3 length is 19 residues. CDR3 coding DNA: TGCGCCAGCAGCCAAGATACGGCTAGCGGGAGGGGGACGTCAGATACGCAGTATTTT. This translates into CASSQDTASGRGTSDTQYF.

This CDR3 is CASSQKKMGGPYEQYF. DNA of the CDR3: TGTGCCAGCAGCCAAAAAAAAATGGGGGGTCCCTACGAGCAGTACTTC. The chain recombines TRBV4-2 with TRBJ2-7, with D perhaps TRBD2 (6 bases). V dropped 2 bases and J dropped 2 bases, with 16 bases sitting between them. This CDR3 is 16 amino acids long. Germline assignment: CDR1 LGHNA and CDR2 YNFKEQ.

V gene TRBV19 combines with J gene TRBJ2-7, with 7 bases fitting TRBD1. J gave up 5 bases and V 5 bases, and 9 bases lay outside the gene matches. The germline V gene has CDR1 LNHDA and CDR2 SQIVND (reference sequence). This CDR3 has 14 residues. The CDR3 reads CASSPPGQINEQYF. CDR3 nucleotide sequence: TGTGCCAGTAGTCCCCCGGGACAGATTAACGAGCAGTACTTC.

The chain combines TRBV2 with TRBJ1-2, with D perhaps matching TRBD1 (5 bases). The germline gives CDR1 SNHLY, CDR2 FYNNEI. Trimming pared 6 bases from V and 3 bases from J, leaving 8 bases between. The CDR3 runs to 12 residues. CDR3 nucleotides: TGTGCCAGCAGCCAGGGTTACTATGGCTACACCTTC. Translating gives CASSQGYYGYTF.

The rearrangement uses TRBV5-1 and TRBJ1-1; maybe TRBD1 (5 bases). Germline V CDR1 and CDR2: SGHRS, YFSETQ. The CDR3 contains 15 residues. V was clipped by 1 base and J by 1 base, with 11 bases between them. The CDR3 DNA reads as TGCGCCAGCAGCTTGACGGGGCGGGGGAACACTGAAGCTTTCTTT. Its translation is CASSLTGRGNTEAFF.

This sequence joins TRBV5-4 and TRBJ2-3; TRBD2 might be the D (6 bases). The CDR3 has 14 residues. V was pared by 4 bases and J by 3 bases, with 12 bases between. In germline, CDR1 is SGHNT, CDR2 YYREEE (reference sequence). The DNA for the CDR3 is TGTGCCAGCAGCCCGACTAGGGATACAGATACGCAGTATTTT. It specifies CASSPTRDTDTQYF.

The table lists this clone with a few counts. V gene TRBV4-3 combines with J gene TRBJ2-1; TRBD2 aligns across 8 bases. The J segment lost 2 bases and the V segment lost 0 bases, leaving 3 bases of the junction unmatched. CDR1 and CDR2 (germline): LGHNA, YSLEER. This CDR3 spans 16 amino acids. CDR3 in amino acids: CASSQDTGGPYNEQFF. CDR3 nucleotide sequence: TGCGCCAGCAGCCAAGATACGGGGGGGCCCTACAATGAGCAGTTCTTC.

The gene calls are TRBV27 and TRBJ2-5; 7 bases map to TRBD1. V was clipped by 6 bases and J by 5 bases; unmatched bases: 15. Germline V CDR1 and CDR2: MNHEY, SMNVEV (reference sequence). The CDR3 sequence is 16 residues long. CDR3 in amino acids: CASSRTHRGARETQYF. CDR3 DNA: TGTGCCAGCAGCCGAACTCACAGGGGCGCCAGGGAGACCCAGTACTTC.

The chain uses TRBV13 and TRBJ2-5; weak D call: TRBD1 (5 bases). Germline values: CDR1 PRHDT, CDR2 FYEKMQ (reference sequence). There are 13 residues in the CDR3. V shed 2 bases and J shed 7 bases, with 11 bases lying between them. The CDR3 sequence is CASSLSRQGTQYF. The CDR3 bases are TGTGCCAGCAGCTTAAGCCGGCAGGGGACCCAGTACTTC.

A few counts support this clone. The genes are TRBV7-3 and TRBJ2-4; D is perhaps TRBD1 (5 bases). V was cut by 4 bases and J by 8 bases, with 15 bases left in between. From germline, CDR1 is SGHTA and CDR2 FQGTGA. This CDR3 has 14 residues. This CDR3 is CASSSRAIGDIQYF. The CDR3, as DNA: TGTGCCAGCAGCTCCAGGGCTATTGGGGACATTCAGTACTTC.

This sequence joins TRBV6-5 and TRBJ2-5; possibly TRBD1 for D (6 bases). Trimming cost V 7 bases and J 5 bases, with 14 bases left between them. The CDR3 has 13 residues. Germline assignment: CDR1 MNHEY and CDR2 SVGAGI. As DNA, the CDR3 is TGTGCCAGCACCCCAGGGGTGTGGGAGACCCAGTACTTC. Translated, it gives CASTPGVWETQYF.

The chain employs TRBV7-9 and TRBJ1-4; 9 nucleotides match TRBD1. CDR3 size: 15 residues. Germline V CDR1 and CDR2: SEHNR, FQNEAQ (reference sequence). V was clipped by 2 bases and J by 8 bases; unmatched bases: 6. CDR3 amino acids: CASSLTGTGPEKLFF. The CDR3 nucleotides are TGTGCCAGCAGCTTAACCGGGACAGGGCCCGAAAAACTGTTTTTT.

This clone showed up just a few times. Written as DNA, the CDR3 is TGTGCCAGCAGCTTAGAAAGGTCTCGGGACAGGGTCTACAATGAGCAGTTCTTC. As protein: CASSLERSRDRVYNEQFF. The chain carries TRBV7-8 and TRBJ2-1; TRBD1 matches at 9 bases. CDR1 SGHVS and CDR2 FQNEAQ come from the germline V gene. The CDR3 sequence is 18 residues long. V trimming: 1 base; J trimming: 3 bases; junction bases outside the gene matches: 10.